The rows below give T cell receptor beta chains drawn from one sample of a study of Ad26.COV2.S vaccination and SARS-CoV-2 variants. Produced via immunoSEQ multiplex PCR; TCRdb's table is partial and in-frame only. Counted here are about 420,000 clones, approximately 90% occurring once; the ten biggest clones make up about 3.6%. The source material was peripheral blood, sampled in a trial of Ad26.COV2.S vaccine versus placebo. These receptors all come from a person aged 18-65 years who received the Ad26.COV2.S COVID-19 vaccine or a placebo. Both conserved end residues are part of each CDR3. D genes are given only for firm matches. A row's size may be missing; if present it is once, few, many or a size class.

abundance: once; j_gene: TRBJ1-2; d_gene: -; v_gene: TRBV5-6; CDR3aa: CASRSTPNYGYTF; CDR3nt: TGTGCCAGCAGATCTACTCCGAACTATGGCTACACCTTC
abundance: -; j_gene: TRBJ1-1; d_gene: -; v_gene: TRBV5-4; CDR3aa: CASSRVKSEAFF; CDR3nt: TGTGCCAGCAGTAGGGTAAAGAGTGAAGCTTTCTTT
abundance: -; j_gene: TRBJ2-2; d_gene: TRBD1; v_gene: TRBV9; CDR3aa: CASSGLQGARTGELFF; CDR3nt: TGTGCCAGCAGCGGATTACAGGGGGCGAGGACCGGGGAGCTGTTTTTT
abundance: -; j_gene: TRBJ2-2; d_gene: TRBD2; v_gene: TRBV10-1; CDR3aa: CASSDRRGDTGELFF; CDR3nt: TGCGCCAGCAGTGACCGACGGGGGGACACCGGGGAGCTGTTTTTT
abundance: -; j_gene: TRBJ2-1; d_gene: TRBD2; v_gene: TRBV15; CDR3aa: CATSRGTGTSGGAEVRSEQFF; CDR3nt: TGTGCCACCAGCAGAGGCACCGGGACTAGCGGGGGGGCGGAAGTGAGGAGTGAGCAGTTCTTC
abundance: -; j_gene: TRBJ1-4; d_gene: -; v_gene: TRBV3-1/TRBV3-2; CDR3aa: CASSLEEKLFF; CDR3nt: TGTGCCAGCAGCCTCGAAGAAAAACTGTTTTTT
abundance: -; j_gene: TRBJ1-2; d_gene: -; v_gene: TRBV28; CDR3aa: CASSLFFREVYYGYTF; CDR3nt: TGTGCCAGCAGTTTATTCTTCCGTGAGGTCTACTATGGCTACACCTTC
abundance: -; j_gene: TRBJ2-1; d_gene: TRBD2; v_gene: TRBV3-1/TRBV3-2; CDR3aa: CVSSPRPDHLAGGPNEQFF; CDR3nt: TGTGTCAGCAGCCCTCGGCCAGATCATCTAGCGGGGGGGCCCAATGAGCAGTTCTTC
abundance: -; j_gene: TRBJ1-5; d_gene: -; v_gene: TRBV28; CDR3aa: CASSLIWGGNQPQHF; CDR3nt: TGTGCCAGCAGTTTAATTTGGGGAGGCAATCAGCCCCAGCATTTT
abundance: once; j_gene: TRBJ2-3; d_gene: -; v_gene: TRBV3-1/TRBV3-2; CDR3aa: CASSQRDFFPHTQYF; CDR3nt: TGTGCCAGCAGCCAACGGGACTTCTTCCCCCATACGCAGTATTTT
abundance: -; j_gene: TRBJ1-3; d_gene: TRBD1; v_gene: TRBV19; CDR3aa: CASSSRTGVHTIYF; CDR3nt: TGTGCCAGTAGTTCCCGGACAGGGGTCCACACCATATATTTT
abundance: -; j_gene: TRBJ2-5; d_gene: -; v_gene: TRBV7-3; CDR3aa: CASSLYPRGRQETQYF; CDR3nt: TGTGCCAGCAGCTTATACCCGAGGGGCAGGCAAGAGACCCAGTACTTC
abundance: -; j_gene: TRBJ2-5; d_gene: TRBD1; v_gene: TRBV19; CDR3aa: CASRGQGAGETQYF; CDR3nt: TGTGCCAGTAGAGGACAGGGGGCCGGGGAGACCCAGTACTTC
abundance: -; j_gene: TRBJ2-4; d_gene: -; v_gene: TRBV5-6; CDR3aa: CASTHIGRRSLAKNIQYF; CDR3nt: TGTGCCAGCACCCATATCGGACGTCGATCTCTAGCCAAAAACATTCAGTACTTC
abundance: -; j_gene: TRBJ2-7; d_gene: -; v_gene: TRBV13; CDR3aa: CASSLRGGRDSSYEQYF; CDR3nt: TGTGCCAGCAGCCTTAGGGGGGGCCGGGACAGCAGCTACGAGCAGTACTTC
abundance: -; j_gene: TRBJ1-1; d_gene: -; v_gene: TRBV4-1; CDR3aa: CASSQGLDWEAFF; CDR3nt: TGCGCCAGCAGCCAAGGGTTGGACTGGGAAGCTTTCTTT
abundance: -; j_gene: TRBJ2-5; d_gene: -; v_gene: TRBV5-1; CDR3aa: CASSLGTLPGTQYF; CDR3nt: TGCGCCAGCAGCTTGGGGACACTCCCGGGGACCCAGTACTTC
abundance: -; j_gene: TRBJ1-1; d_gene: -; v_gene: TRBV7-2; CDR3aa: CASSSPGAPWTEAFF; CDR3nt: TGTGCCAGCAGCTCCCCCGGGGCGCCTTGGACTGAAGCTTTCTTT
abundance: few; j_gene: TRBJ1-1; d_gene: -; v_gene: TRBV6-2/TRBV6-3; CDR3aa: CASSYFPWRSPEAFF; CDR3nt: TGTGCCAGCAGTTATTTTCCGTGGAGGAGTCCTGAAGCTTTCTTT
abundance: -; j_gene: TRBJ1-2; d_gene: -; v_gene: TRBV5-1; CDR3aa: CASSLGGGPDGYTF; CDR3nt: TGCGCCAGCAGCTTGGGCGGGGGGCCGGATGGCTACACCTTC
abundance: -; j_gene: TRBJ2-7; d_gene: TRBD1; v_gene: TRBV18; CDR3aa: CASSPGQGAEQYF; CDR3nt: TGTGCCAGCTCACCAGGGCAGGGGGCCGAGCAGTACTTC
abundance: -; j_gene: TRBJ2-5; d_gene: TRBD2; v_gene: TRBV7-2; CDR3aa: CASSSGLAGAVETQYF; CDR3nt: TGTGCCAGCAGCTCGGGACTAGCGGGGGCGGTAGAGACCCAGTACTTC